This T cell receptor beta chain was recovered during a study of T cells in Graves' hyperthyroidism and ophthalmopathy. At the level of the study: Peripheral blood was collected at initial diagnosis, before any treatment.

Amplification targeted TCR beta CDR3 regions from RNA transcripts. First-round RT-PCR targeting the TCR CDR3 was performed with the HTBI primer set. TCRdb used MiXCR to reprocess the multiplex PCR reads, holding one entry per CDR3 protein. The sample lists hundreds of thousands of distinct CDR3 sequences; 35% to 40% were seen once. The diagnostic basis comprised clinical symptoms, serum thyroxine and TRAb, thyroid ultrasound and orbital computed tomography. This clonotype was counted between two and nine times. The germline V gene has CDR1 SGDLS and CDR2 YYNGEE. Trimming cost V 4 bases and J 8 bases; bases outside gene matches: 9. The length of the CDR3 is 13 residues.

The J gene is TRBJ2-7, the V gene TRBV9, with 7 bases that match TRBD1. The specimen sequenced was blood. This TCR was recovered from a man between 18 and 29 years old with Graves' hyperthyroidism. In DNA, the CDR3 is TGTGCCAGCAGCCCTGGACAGGCTCTCAAGCAGTACTTC. This gives the protein CASSPGQALKQYF.